This TCR beta chain was sequenced during a study of blood T cell repertoires in COVID-19. Study-wide background: The United States, Italy and Spain supplied acute and convalescent COVID-19 samples. In each case, the material was cDNA or gDNA derived from T cells, B-cell-depleted T cells, or PBMCs.

J gave up 8 bases and V 5 bases, and 4 bases lay outside the gene matches. This CDR3 spans 15 amino acids. Looked up from germline, CDR1 is SGHTA and CDR2 is FQGNSA. As processed by the authors: Reference gene primer amplification gave estimated nucleated cell counts. Clones were sequenced by immunoSEQ multiplex PCR, and TCRdb holds only the in-frame ones, with some missing. The DNA gave D and trimming, while V, J and clone size come from that table. The sample shows more than 25,000 clones, roughly 88% of them seen only once. This clone has just one count. Sequenced: peripheral blood. The rearrangement joins TRBV7-2 to TRBJ2-1, with 15 positions matching TRBD2. This receptor was identified in a man between 65 and 80 years old with acute or convalescent COVID-19. CDR3 DNA sequence: TGTGCCAGCAGCCCGGGACTAGCGGGAGGCTATGAGCAGTTCTTC. It yields the protein CASSPGLAGGYEQFF.